This TCR beta chain was profiled in a study of cytomegalovirus exposure and HLA in healthy donors. Findings and limits, study-wide: Rare TCR sequences dominated, though some public TCRs recurred in many donors. A later analysis linked around 15,000 TCR beta sequences to HLA alleles at 0.05 false discovery rate.

Looked up from germline, CDR1 is ENHRY and CDR2 is SYGVKD. This CDR3 is 16 amino acids long. With V trimmed by 6 bases and J by 8 bases, 13 bases remained unmatched. With respect to this clone: The antigen is not known.

With 60 Vbeta and 13 Jbeta primers, the PCR was carried out. The table came from immunoSEQ multiplex PCR; TCRdb's copy has only in-frame clones and leaves some out. The sample consists of approximately 170,000 clones, around three quarters of them appearing once. V gene TRBV10-3 combines with J gene TRBJ2-1; 10 nucleotides match TRBD2. The sequencing input was PBMCs. This TCR came from a woman in her 30s in good health and CMV-seropositive. This chain's CDR3 is CAIRQETSGSTYEQFF. CDR3 coding DNA: TGTGCCATCAGGCAGGAGACTAGCGGGTCCACATATGAGCAGTTCTTC.